The present T cell receptor beta chain was sequenced within a study of T cells in Graves' hyperthyroidism and ophthalmopathy. The study, taken as a whole, reports: A model of 13 V-J features distinguished ophthalmopathy from stable hyperthyroidism. Peripheral blood also featured most of the thyroid clonotypes expanded above 0.001.

Between the trimmed V and J ends, which lost 5 bases and 3 bases, there was a span of 14 bases. The CDR3 extends over 15 amino acids. Per germline, CDR1 LNHDA and CDR2 SQIVND (reference sequence). In making diagnoses, clinical symptoms, serum thyroxine and TRAb, thyroid ultrasound and orbital computed tomography were all used. A word on this clonotype: The target antigen is unknown.

RNA transcripts yielded amplified TCR beta CDR3 regions. TCR CDR3 regions were first amplified by RT-PCR with HTBI primers. Each CDR3 protein gets one entry after TCRdb re-called the multiplex PCR reads with MiXCR. The sample consists of 450,000 to 550,000 distinct CDR3 sequences, around a quarter of them appearing once. The rearrangement links TRBV19 to TRBJ1-5; D remains unclear. The sequencing sample was made of blood. This TCR came from a woman aged 25 to 39 with Graves' ophthalmopathy. The DNA of the CDR3 is TGTGCCAGTAGTTCCCACGAGGGTTCCAATCAGCCCCAGCATTTT. Translating gives CASSSHEGSNQPQHF.